Listed below are T cell receptor beta chains from one sample, sequenced in a study of blood T cell repertoires in COVID-19. Libraries were prepared by immunoSEQ multiplex PCR; TCRdb keeps only in-frame clonotypes and omits some of them. The data show 150,000 to 200,000 clones, nearly 85% seen once. The sample consisted of peripheral blood. All receptors derive from a woman aged 25 to 45 with acute or convalescent COVID-19. Each CDR3 is given with its conserved first and last residue. The order of the fields is V gene, D gene, J gene, clone size, CDR3 length, CDR3 protein, CDR3 DNA. D genes are given only for firm matches. The listing skips clone size in some rows; elsewhere it reads once, few, many or a size class.

TRBV12-3/TRBV12-4	-	TRBJ2-4	-	12	CASSEARNIQYF	TGTGCCAGCAGTGAGGCTAGAAACATTCAGTACTTC
TRBV6-4	-	TRBJ1-2	few	14	CASSLAAEAHGYTF	TGTGCCAGCAGCCTCGCGGCGGAGGCTCATGGCTACACCTTC
TRBV5-1	TRBD2	TRBJ2-3	once	14	CASRVAGYTDTQYF	TGCGCCAGCAGGGTAGCGGGTTACACAGATACGCAGTATTTT
TRBV7-2	TRBD2	TRBJ2-7	-	17	CASSLGLLAGGAYEQYF	TGTGCCAGCAGCTTAGGTTTACTAGCGGGGGGGGCCTACGAGCAGTACTTC
TRBV29-1	TRBD1	TRBJ1-2	-	14	CSVVDRGRNYGYTF	TGCAGCGTTGTGGACAGGGGGCGGAACTATGGCTACACCTTC
TRBV7-9	TRBD2	TRBJ2-3	-	18	CASSLDAGGSGLGDTQYF	TGTGCCAGCAGCTTAGATGCGGGAGGGAGTGGTTTAGGAGATACGCAGTATTTT
TRBV27	-	TRBJ2-7	-	13	CASSGEQGSEQYF	TGTGCCAGCAGTGGAGAACAGGGTTCCGAGCAGTACTTC
TRBV6-2/TRBV6-3	-	TRBJ2-3	few	15	CASSLTRLGTDTQYF	TGTGCCAGCAGTCTGACTAGGCTTGGCACAGATACGCAGTATTTT
TRBV7-9	TRBD1	TRBJ1-3	-	17	CASSLGTRDSSGNTIYF	TGTGCCAGCAGCTTAGGGACCCGGGACAGCTCTGGAAACACCATATATTTT
TRBV15	TRBD2	TRBJ2-1	-	14	CATSRDLREEGQFF	TGTGCCACCAGCAGAGATCTGCGGGAGGAGGGGCAGTTCTTC
TRBV12-3/TRBV12-4	-	TRBJ2-2	-	11	CASKLAGELFF	TGTGCCAGCAAACTCGCCGGGGAGCTGTTTTTT
TRBV15	-	TRBJ2-7	-	13	CATSLGLSYEQYF	TGTGCCACCAGCCTAGGCCTCTCCTACGAGCAGTACTTC
TRBV27	-	TRBJ1-2	-	15	CASSFIQGGDYGYTF	TGTGCCAGCAGTTTCATACAGGGCGGTGACTATGGCTACACCTTC